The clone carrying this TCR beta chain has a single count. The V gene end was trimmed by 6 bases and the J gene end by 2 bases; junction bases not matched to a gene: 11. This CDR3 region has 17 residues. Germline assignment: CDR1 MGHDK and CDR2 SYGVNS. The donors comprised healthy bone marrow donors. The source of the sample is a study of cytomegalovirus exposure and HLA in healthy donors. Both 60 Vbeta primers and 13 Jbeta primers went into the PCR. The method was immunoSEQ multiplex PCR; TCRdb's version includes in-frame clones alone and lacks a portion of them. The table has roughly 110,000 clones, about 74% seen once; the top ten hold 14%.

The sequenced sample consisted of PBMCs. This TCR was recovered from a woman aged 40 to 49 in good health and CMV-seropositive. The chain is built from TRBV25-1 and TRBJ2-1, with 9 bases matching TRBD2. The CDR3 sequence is CASRAGQTSGTYNEQFF. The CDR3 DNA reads TGTGCCAGCAGGGCTGGCCAGACTAGCGGAACCTACAATGAGCAGTTCTTC.